Each of the 21 T cell receptor beta chains below was sequenced from the same sample in a study of regulatory T cells in long-lasting Graves disease. CDR3 regions were amplified by Arm-PCR using iRepertoire HTBI primers to build TCR beta libraries. TCRdb independently ran MiXCR on the multiplex PCR reads; one entry per CDR3 protein. The table has hundreds of thousands of distinct CDR3 sequences, roughly 15% seen once; the top ten hold under 20%. The time point is: newly diagnosed GD, antithyroid drugs for less than 3 months. Following extraction of RNA from PBMCs, that RNA was used to make the TCR library. The same data also went into a second study, on T cells in Graves' hyperthyroidism and ophthalmopathy.

The source was peripheral blood mononuclear cells (PBMCs), collected at new diagnosis, from a patient treated with antithyroid drugs. These receptors all come from a woman aged 25-40 years with Graves disease.

This clonotype was seen repeatedly, ten times or more. V usage is TRBV7-2 and J usage is TRBJ2-3, with TRBD2 matching over 7 bases. J was trimmed by 1 base and V by 3 bases; bases with no gene match: 7. The CDR3 extends over 16 amino acids. CDR1 is SGHTA and CDR2 is FQGNSA in the germline V gene. CDR3 sequence: CASSFRGSGGTDTQYF. The DNA for the CDR3 is TGTGCCAGCAGCTTTCGGGGGAGCGGGGGCACAGATACGCAGTATTTT.

The table lists this clonotype with a few counts. J is TRBJ2-7 and V is TRBV7-9; D unclear. Per germline, CDR1 SEHNR and CDR2 FQNEAQ (reference sequence). Trimming stripped 4 bases from V and 2 bases from J, with 15 bases between. The CDR3 runs 15 residues. Here the CDR3 DNA reads TGTGCCAGCAGCTCACCGAGGCAGTATACCTACGAGCAGTACTTC. Translation gives CASSSPRQYTYEQYF.

The chain links TRBV27 to TRBJ2-7, with D perhaps matching TRBD2 (7 bases). Germline assignment: CDR1 MNHEY and CDR2 SMNVEV (reference sequence). CDR3 length: 15 amino acids. V dropped 5 bases and J dropped 4 bases, with 18 bases sitting between them. CDR3 sequence (DNA): TGTGCCAGCAGTGTGGGGGGGGCTAGGGGGTACGAGCAGTACTTC. It is translated as CASSVGGARGYEQYF.

This clonotype showed up many times. The chain couples TRBV5-1 to TRBJ2-7; TRBD1 matches 10 bases. Germline V gene sequence: CDR1 SGHRS, CDR2 YFSETQ. This CDR3 region has 15 residues. After removal of 5 bases from V and 3 bases from J, the junction contained 8 bases not matched to a gene. CDR3 bases: TGCGCCAGCAGACCGCCGGGACAGGGGTTCTACGAGCAGTACTTC. It is translated as CASRPPGQGFYEQYF.

The sample holds a few counts of this clonotype. The chain employs TRBV28 and TRBJ2-7; D gene ambiguous. Germline CDR1 is MDHEN and CDR2 is SYDVKM. The CDR3 runs 14 residues. Deletions cut 8 bases from V and 4 bases from J, with 18 bases between. In DNA, the CDR3 is TGTGCCAGCCGAACCCACGCCGTAGTATACGAGCAGTACTTC. The encoded protein is CASRTHAVVYEQYF.

The chain carries TRBV11-2 and TRBJ1-3, with D tentatively TRBD1 (6 bases). There are 18 residues in the CDR3. The V gene lost 0 bases and the J gene lost 0 bases, with 15 bases spanning the gap. The V gene's germline CDR1 is SGHAT and CDR2 FQNNGV. The CDR3 region is CASSLEKGEVYSGNTIYF. The CDR3 DNA sequence: TGTGCCAGCAGCTTAGAAAAGGGGGAGGTGTACTCTGGAAACACCATATATTTT.

This clonotype has at least ten counts. The chain recombines TRBV20-1 with TRBJ2-1, with 11 positions matching TRBD2. The CDR3 loop spans 15 amino acids. The V gene end was trimmed by 6 bases and the J gene end by 3 bases; junction bases not matched to a gene: 7. Per the germline V gene, CDR1 is DFQATT and CDR2 is SNEGSKA (reference sequence). The CDR3 region is CSAAPGTSGYNEQFF. The CDR3 nucleotides are TGCAGTGCAGCGCCTGGGACTAGCGGCTACAATGAGCAGTTCTTC.

This clonotype was counted ten times or more. V is TRBV27 and J is TRBJ2-7; 10 bases fit TRBD2. CDR3 length: 15 amino acids. Germline CDR1 and CDR2: MNHEY and SMNVEV (reference sequence). V was clipped by 5 bases and J by 6 bases; unmatched bases: 10. CDR3 nucleotides: TGTGCCAGCAGTAGAGCGGGAGGGCCGAATCCCGAGCAGTACTTC. The encoded protein is CASSRAGGPNPEQYF.

This clonotype was counted many times. The V and J genes are TRBV24-1 and TRBJ1-5; unclear D gene. The CDR3 covers 13 residues. V was shortened by 9 bases and J by 3 bases, with 11 bases between the two germline ends. From germline, CDR1 is KGHDR and CDR2 SFDVKD. The CDR3 nucleotides are TGTGCCACCGGACCTGGGAACAATCAGCCCCAGCATTTT. Protein product: CATGPGNNQPQHF.

This chain uses TRBV5-6 with TRBJ1-4; D gene uncertain. V lost 6 bases and J lost 3, with 24 bases in between. This CDR3 spans 18 amino acids. CDR1 is SGHDT, CDR2 YYEEEE, per germline. CDR3 loop: CASTTRRQDGVANEKLFF. The CDR3, as DNA: TGTGCCAGCACCACCCGGAGGCAGGACGGGGTCGCTAATGAAAAACTGTTTTTT.

This clonotype was observed many times. The rearrangement uses TRBV6-5 and TRBJ1-1, with unresolved D. This CDR3 spans 15 amino acids. Germline-derived CDR1 and CDR2 are MNHEY and SVGAGI. Deletions cut 3 bases from V and 9 bases from J, with 20 bases between. CDR3 sequence reads: CASSYGEHGPPKAFF. CDR3 nucleotides: TGTGCCAGCAGTTATGGCGAACACGGACCACCAAAAGCTTTCTTT.

This clonotype was seen a handful of times. The chain carries TRBV9 and TRBJ1-2; D unresolved. Germline V lookup: CDR1 SGDLS, CDR2 YYNGEE. Trimming removed 4 bases from V and 8 bases from J, with 18 bases in between. This CDR3 comprises 14 residues. In DNA form, the CDR3 reads TGTGCCAGCAGCCCCAATTTGGCGACGTGGGGCTACACCTTC. Its translation is CASSPNLATWGYTF.

On this clonotype: A read error may be the cause here, since a much bigger clone is one base away. The genes are TRBV28 and TRBJ2-2; possible D gene TRBD2, 5 bases. Germline-derived CDR1 and CDR2 are MDHEN and SYDVKM. The CDR3 length is 14 residues. CDR3 loop: CASIPLLPAGKLFF. Written as DNA, the CDR3 is TGTGCCAGCATTCCCCTCCTACCGGCCGGGAAGCTGTTTTTT.

As for this clonotype: This likely comes from a read error, as the CDR3 has no conserved phenylalanine or tryptophan at its end. The V and J genes are TRBV20-1 and TRBJ1-1; 7 nucleotides agree with TRBD1. Germline assignment: CDR1 DFQATT and CDR2 SNEGSKA (reference sequence). The CDR3 covers 15 residues. For the CDR3, the DNA is TGCAGTACTAGAGTCAGGGGGAAAGGGAACACTGAAGCTTTCCTT. Translation: CSTRVRGKGNTEAFL.

In its sample, this clonotype was seen a few times. The V gene is TRBV19, the J gene TRBJ1-1; D is unclear. Germline-derived CDR1 and CDR2 are LNHDA and SQIVND (reference sequence). Trimming cost V 1 base and J 5 bases, with 14 bases left between them. This CDR3 comprises 15 residues. As DNA, the CDR3 is TGTGCCAGTAGTATAGGCGAGAGAGTGGGAACTGAAGCTTTCTTT. Protein sequence: CASSIGERVGTEAFF.

This clonotype was observed a few times. The chain couples TRBV7-9 to TRBJ2-3, with D maybe TRBD1 (5 bases). The V end was cut by 1 base, the J end by 5 bases, with 13 bases between. There are 15 residues in the CDR3. In germline, CDR1 is SEHNR, CDR2 FQNEAQ (reference sequence). CDR3: CASSLGFRAVDTQYF. The CDR3 DNA follows: TGTGCCAGCAGCTTAGGGTTCAGGGCTGTAGATACGCAGTATTTT. Together with reference TRBV7-9 and TRBJ2-3, the CDR3 gives the full variable domain: DTGVSQNPRHKITKRGQNVTFRCDPISEHNRLYWYRQTLGQGPEFLTYFQNEAQLEKSRLLSDRFSAERPKGSFSTLEIQRTEQGDSAMYLCASSLGFRAVDTQYFGPGTRLTVL.

This clonotype has at least ten counts. This sequence joins TRBV27 and TRBJ1-5; tentative D call: TRBD1 (5 bases). V gave up 8 bases and J gave up 2 bases, with 16 bases separating them. This CDR3 is built from 15 residues. Germline V CDR1 and CDR2: MNHEY, SMNVEV (reference sequence). As DNA, the CDR3 is TGTGCCAGCTCAATATCCGGGGACGGCAATCAGCCCCAGCATTTT. Translation: CASSISGDGNQPQHF.

This CDR3 is CASSGGGLWDEQFF. The DNA for the CDR3 is TGTGCCAGCAGTGGGGGGGGACTGTGGGATGAGCAGTTCTTC. The V and J genes are TRBV2 and TRBJ2-1; TRBD2 agrees at 7 bases. CDR1 is SNHLY and CDR2 is FYNNEI in the germline V gene. J lost 8 bases, V lost 4 bases, and 8 bases had no gene match. The CDR3 sequence is 14 residues long. Complete variable domain (other parts from reference TRBV2 and TRBJ2-1): EPEVTQTPSHQVTQMGQEVILRCVPISNHLYFYWYRQILGQKVEFLVSFYNNEISEKSEIFDDQFSVERPDGSNFTLKIRSTKLEDSAMYFCASSGGGLWDEQFFGPGTRLTVL.

The chain uses TRBV27 and TRBJ2-3; D might be TRBD1 (6 bases). Trimming left V 5 bases short and J 4 bases short, with 25 bases between. CDR3 length: 18 residues. Germline loops: CDR1 MNHEY, CDR2 SMNVEV (reference sequence). CDR3 loop: CASSPKPSGTSKADTQYF. DNA of the CDR3: TGTGCCAGCAGTCCTAAACCCTCCGGGACATCCAAGGCAGATACGCAGTATTTT.

This clonotype was seen at least ten times. This rearrangement joins TRBV29-1 to TRBJ2-6; D is undetermined. Trimming cost V 7 bases and J 2 bases, with 9 bases left between them. The CDR3 is 13 amino acids. Germline V CDR1 and CDR2: SQVTM, ANQGSEA. CDR3 region: CSAIETGANVLTF. CDR3 nucleotide sequence: TGCAGCGCTATCGAAACTGGGGCCAACGTCCTGACTTTC. Drawing the rest from reference TRBV29-1 and TRBJ2-6, the complete variable domain is SAVISQKPSRDICQRGTSLTIQCQVDSQVTMMFWYRQQPGQSLTLIATANQGSEATYESGFVIDKFPISRPNLTFSTLTVSNMSPEDSSIYLCSAIETGANVLTFGAGSRLTVL.

This clonotype was seen ten or more times. The J gene is TRBJ1-1, the V gene TRBV6-1; 8 bases are shared with TRBD1. With 10 bases clipped from V and 1 base from J, the junction kept 2 bases outside the gene matches. Per germline, CDR1 MNHNS and CDR2 SASEGT. The CDR3 loop spans 12 amino acids. The CDR3 protein is CATGQGNTEAFF. CDR3 nucleotides: TGTGCCACAGGACAGGGGAACACTGAAGCTTTCTTT.